This is a list of T cell receptor beta chains from one sample in a study of type 1 and type 2 diabetes patients. TCRdb redid the calling of the multiplex PCR reads with MiXCR, one entry per CDR3 protein. The repertoire holds 250,000 or so distinct CDR3 sequences, with 47% as singletons. Sequences were obtained from peripheral blood mononuclear cells (PBMCs). The receptors here all came from a man younger than 35 with type 2 diabetes. Each CDR3 is given with its conserved first and last residue. The D gene is left open where the match is weak. The size of a clone is reported for some rows only, either as once, few or many, or as a class for expanded clones.

TGCAGCGTTGAAGGCTTTTTGAGGGAGACCCAGTACTTC,CSVEGFLRETQYF,.,.,TRBV29-1,TRBJ2-5
TGTGCCATCAGTGATAGTTACAATGAGCAGTTCTTC,CAISDSYNEQFF,.,.,TRBV10-3,TRBJ2-1
TGCGCCAGCAGCTTACCCCGGACGGGGGATACACCCGGGGAGCTGTTTTTT,CASSLPRTGDTPGELFF,.,.,TRBV5-1,TRBJ2-2
TGTGCCAGCAGGGTGGGGACAGTGAATTCACCCCTCCACTTT,CASRVGTVNSPLHF,.,TRBD1,TRBV3-1,TRBJ1-6
TGTGCCAGCAGCCAAGCTTGGGGGAGCACTGAAGCTTTCTTT,CASSQAWGSTEAFF,few,.,TRBV3-1,TRBJ1-1
TGCGCCAGCAGTGAGTTCGGGCCGGGAGATACGCAGTATTTT,CASSEFGPGDTQYF,few,.,TRBV10-1,TRBJ2-3
TGTGCCAGCAGCAAAGCGGGCAGCACAGATACGCAGTATTTT,CASSKAGSTDTQYF,.,.,TRBV2,TRBJ2-3
TGTGCCAGCAGCACGTGGGGGGGCGGGGCTTTCTTT,CASSTWGGGAFF,few,.,TRBV6-1,TRBJ1-1
TGTGCCAGCAAGATACAGGGGAGGACCGCTGAAGCTTTCTTT,CASKIQGRTAEAFF,once,TRBD1,TRBV6-5,TRBJ1-1
TGCAGCGTTGACAGGGGATCCCAAGAGACCCAGTACTTC,CSVDRGSQETQYF,.,.,TRBV29-1,TRBJ2-5
TGTGCCAGCAGCGGACTGTACACTGAAGCTTTCTTT,CASSGLYTEAFF,.,.,TRBV7-6,TRBJ1-1
TGTGCCAGCAGCTTGGAAGCAGGGCCTAATTCACCCCTCCACTTT,CASSLEAGPNSPLHF,.,.,TRBV5-1,TRBJ1-6
TGTGCCAGCATCCCGTATAGCAATCAGCCCCAGCATTTT,CASIPYSNQPQHF,.,.,TRBV6-1,TRBJ1-5
TGTGCCAGCGAGCGGGAGATTGATAATACGCAGTATTTT,CASEREIDNTQYF,.,TRBD2,TRBV2,TRBJ2-3
TGCGCCAGCAGCCCCCGACGCTCCCCCTCGAGTGAGCAGTTCTTC,CASSPRRSPSSEQFF,.,.,TRBV10-1,TRBJ2-1
TGTGCCAGCAGCGCCGACGGGTCAAACACTGAAGCTTTCTTT,CASSADGSNTEAFF,few,.,TRBV14,TRBJ1-1
TGCAGTGCTAGAGATGGCTCGCGAATCTACGAGCAGTACTTC,CSARDGSRIYEQYF,few,.,TRBV20-1,TRBJ2-7
TGCGCCGGCAGCCCTGGGACAGTAAGGGGGGAGACCCAGTACTTC,CAGSPGTVRGETQYF,.,TRBD1,TRBV4-3,TRBJ2-5
TGTGCCAGCGGGTCCGGGACTAGCAAGACCCAGTACTTC,CASGSGTSKTQYF,many,TRBD2,TRBV2,TRBJ2-5
TGTGCCAGCAGTCCCGGGGACTTGCGCTCCTACAATGAGCAGTTCTTC,CASSPGDLRSYNEQFF,.,.,TRBV11-2,TRBJ2-1
TGTGCCACCAGGGGGAGTGCGGGAGGAAATTCACCCCTCCACTTT,CATRGSAGGNSPLHF,.,.,TRBV15,TRBJ1-6
TGTGCCAGTAGTATAGATCACGGGACAAGCTCTGGGGCCAACGTCCTGACTTTC,CASSIDHGTSSGANVLTF,.,.,TRBV19,TRBJ2-6
TGCAGTGCCCCACTACCCAGCTACGAGCAGTACTTC,CSAPLPSYEQYF,.,.,TRBV20-1,TRBJ2-7
TGTGCCAGCAGTGAAGTTGGCGGGACGTATGAGCAGTTCTTC,CASSEVGGTYEQFF,.,.,TRBV2,TRBJ2-1
TGTGCCTGGGGCTCAATGCAAGAGACCCAGTACTTC,CAWGSMQETQYF,.,.,TRBV30,TRBJ2-5
TGTGCCAGCAGTTTATATGCGGATCACTCCTACGAGCAGTACTTC,CASSLYADHSYEQYF,.,.,TRBV27,TRBJ2-7
TGTGCCAGCAGCCCCGGGACGGAGAATGGCTACACCTTC,CASSPGTENGYTF,.,.,TRBV6-5,TRBJ1-2
TGTGCCAGCAGTTTCCAGTTGGGACTAGCCGGCACCGGGGAGCTGTTTTTT,CASSFQLGLAGTGELFF,few,TRBD2,TRBV12-3/TRBV12-4,TRBJ2-2
TGTGCCAGTAGTGCCGGGACTAGCGGGATTTACGAGCAGTACTTC,CASSAGTSGIYEQYF,few,TRBD2,TRBV19,TRBJ2-7
TGTGCCAGTAGTAGTACAGGGGGCAGGGAGACCCAGTACTTC,CASSSTGGRETQYF,.,TRBD1,TRBV19,TRBJ2-5
TGTGCCAGCAGCCAAGACAGGGAAACGGTTCACTACGAGCAGTACTTC,CASSQDRETVHYEQYF,once,TRBD1,TRBV7-2,TRBJ2-7
TGCAGCGTTGAGCAGGGTTATGAGCAGTTCTTC,CSVEQGYEQFF,few,.,TRBV29-1,TRBJ2-1
TGTGCCAGTGGAGACACCATGAACACTGAGGCTTTCTTT,CASGDTMNTEAFF,.,.,TRBV19,TRBJ1-1
TGTGCCAGCAGTTCGGGGGCACAAGCTTTCTTT,CASSSGAQAFF,.,.,TRBV6-5,TRBJ1-1
TGTGCCGGGGAGGCCCAGGACAGCTACGAGCAGTACTTC,CAGEAQDSYEQYF,many,.,TRBV2,TRBJ2-7
TGTGCCAGCAGCTTAGGTCAGGGGACGACAGATACGCAGTATTTT,CASSLGQGTTDTQYF,few,.,TRBV7-2,TRBJ2-3